These T cell receptor beta chains were read from a single sample in a study of T cells in Graves' hyperthyroidism and ophthalmopathy. MiXCR, applied by TCRdb to the multiplex PCR reads, yields one record per CDR3 protein. The sample contains some 270,000 distinct CDR3 sequences, approximately 14% of which appear only once. The sample consisted of blood. These receptors were collected from a woman in her forties with Graves' hyperthyroidism. Both conserved end residues are part of each CDR3. Each record gives: clone size, J gene, V gene, D gene, CDR3 DNA, CDR3 protein. D genes are given only for firm matches. Clone size appears in some rows only: once, few, many, or a class for an expanded clone.

>many|TRBJ1-3|TRBV27|NA
TGTGCCAGCAGGGCAGGGGTAAACGGAAACACCATATATTTT
CASRAGVNGNTIYF
>many|TRBJ2-1|TRBV28|TRBD1
TGTGCCAGCAGCCGGGACAGGGCGTCTTCCTACAATGAGCAGTTCTTC
CASSRDRASSYNEQFF
>few|TRBJ2-3|TRBV24-1|TRBD2
TGTGCCACCAGTGTTCCTAGCGGGAGGTCCACAGATACGCAGTATTTT
CATSVPSGRSTDTQYF
>many|TRBJ2-5|TRBV11-3|TRBD2
TGTGCCAGCAGCTTAGGCCAACTAGCGGGAGTTGAGACCCAGTACTTC
CASSLGQLAGVETQYF
>many|TRBJ2-3|TRBV28|NA
TGTGCCAGCAGTTCAGCGAGAGGGGGGGGGACAGATACGCAGTATTTT
CASSSARGGGTDTQYF
>few|TRBJ1-2|TRBV6-1|TRBD1
TGTGCCAGCAGGGGGGTATCAGGGGGCCGATACTATGGCTACACCTTC
CASRGVSGGRYYGYTF
>many|TRBJ2-3|TRBV28|TRBD2
TGTGCCAGCAGTTTTACAGGACTAGGGGAAGATACGCAGTATTTT
CASSFTGLGEDTQYF
>few|TRBJ2-2|TRBV7-9|NA
TGTGCCAGCAGCTCAGGGGCTAGCGGGAACACCGGGGAGCTGTTTTTT
CASSSGASGNTGELFF
>many|TRBJ2-2|TRBV12-3/TRBV12-4|TRBD2
TGTGCCAGCAGTTTACGGCAGGGGATAGCGGGAGTTTCGGACACCGGGGAGCTGTTTTTT
CASSLRQGIAGVSDTGELFF
>few|TRBJ2-3|TRBV5-1|NA
TGCGCCAGCAGCTTGGGTATTAGTTGGCAGACGGCAGATACGCAGTATTTT
CASSLGISWQTADTQYF
>many|TRBJ2-5|TRBV12-3/TRBV12-4|NA
TGTGCCAGCAGTCCGACCCGGCGGGTAGGAGAGACCCAGTACTTC
CASSPTRRVGETQYF
>NA|TRBJ1-2|TRBV18|NA
TGTGCCAGCTCACCACCGTCGACCGACTATGGCTACACCTTC
CASSPPSTDYGYTF
>NA|TRBJ2-1|TRBV2|TRBD2
TGTGCCAGCAGATTACAGGGGGCTAGCGGGAGGGGTGAGCAGTTCTTC
CASRLQGASGRGEQFF
>many|TRBJ2-7|TRBV5-1|NA
TGCGCCAGCAGCCAAGGGGTGGTCGGCTCCTACGAGCAGTACTTC
CASSQGVVGSYEQYF
>many|TRBJ1-1|TRBV5-1|NA
TGCGCCAGCAGCTTGGGACTTCCGAACACTGAAGCTTTCTTT
CASSLGLPNTEAFF
>NA|TRBJ2-3|TRBV18|TRBD2
TGTGCCAGCTCACTGAAGGGACTAGAGGTCCCAGATACGCAGTATTTT
CASSLKGLEVPDTQYF
>few|TRBJ2-7|TRBV27|TRBD1
TGTGCCAGCAGTATACGACCCCAGGGGGCCTACGAGCAGTACTTC
CASSIRPQGAYEQYF
>few|TRBJ2-3|TRBV12-3/TRBV12-4|TRBD1
TGTGCCAGCAGCCGGGACAGGGGGCGAGATACGCAGTATTTT
CASSRDRGRDTQYF
>many|TRBJ1-1|TRBV2|TRBD1
TGTGCCAGCAGGCCGACAGGGGGCACTGAAGCTTTCTTT
CASRPTGGTEAFF
>NA|TRBJ2-7|TRBV4-2|NA
TGTGCCAGCAGCCCTCCGGGTTCTACCCTCGAGCAGTACTTC
CASSPPGSTLEQYF
>NA|TRBJ1-1|TRBV28|NA
TGTGCCAGCAGAGTGACAGCCATGAACACTGAAGCTTTCTTT
CASRVTAMNTEAFF
>many|TRBJ1-5|TRBV12-3/TRBV12-4|NA
TGTGCCAGCAGTTTATCAACGGGTTCATCCCAGCATTTT
CASSLSTGSSQHF
>many|TRBJ2-1|TRBV28|NA
TGTGCCAGCAGCACCGGGACCAGCAACAATGAGCAGTTCTTC
CASSTGTSNNEQFF
>many|TRBJ2-1|TRBV3-1|TRBD1
TGTGCCAGCAGCCAAGTCCCAGGGACAGGGCAGTTCTTC
CASSQVPGTGQFF
>NA|TRBJ2-1|TRBV19|NA
TGTGCCAGTTCTGGCGTAGGCTACAATGAGCAGTTCTTC
CASSGVGYNEQFF
>NA|TRBJ2-7|TRBV5-1|NA
TGCGCCAGCAGCTTGGGCGCGGGGCCTAGCGCAGCCTACGAGCAGTACTTC
CASSLGAGPSAAYEQYF
>many|TRBJ2-2|TRBV6-1|NA
TGTGCCAGCCAAGACAGATCAAAGAGGGACGGGGAGCTGTTTTTT
CASQDRSKRDGELFF
>many|TRBJ1-5|TRBV20-1|NA
TGCAGTGCCGCGGGCGGAAATCAGCCCCAGCATTTT
CSAAGGNQPQHF
>many|TRBJ2-7|TRBV7-9|NA
TGTGCCAGCAGTTCATGGGGGAAGCACGAGCAGTACTTC
CASSSWGKHEQYF
>once|TRBJ1-2|TRBV12-3/TRBV12-4|TRBD1
TGTGCCAGCAGCAAACCCGGACAGGGGGTCTATGGCTACACCTTC
CASSKPGQGVYGYTF
>many|TRBJ1-5|TRBV20-1|TRBD1
TGCAGTGCCCTGGGACAGTTAAATCAGCCCCAGCATTTT
CSALGQLNQPQHF
>NA|TRBJ1-2|TRBV7-9|NA
TGTGCCAGCAGCTTAGCGCGGGGGGGCGGCTACACCTTC
CASSLARGGGYTF
>many|TRBJ2-1|TRBV28|NA
TGTGCCAGCAGTGCCGTCACCGGTTCTGAGCAGTTCTTC
CASSAVTGSEQFF